A selection of T cell receptor beta chains follows, all from one sample in a study of T cells in tuberculosis. Assay used: immunoSEQ multiplex PCR; TCRdb lists only in-frame clones, some missing. The repertoire holds around 30,000 clones, with approximately 93% as singletons. The sample taken for sequencing was PBMCs. The receptors derive from a donor aged 10-35 years with latent tuberculosis or without tuberculosis infection. Both conserved end residues are part of each CDR3. A D gene is named only where the DNA matches it firmly. Clone sizes are given selectively: once, few, many, or a class where the clone is expanded.

abundance,d_gene,j_gene,v_gene,CDR3nt,CDR3aa
-,TRBD2,TRBJ2-3,TRBV4-3,TGCGCCAGCAGCCAAGATGGGACTAGGGCGCAGTATTTT,CASSQDGTRAQYF
-,TRBD1,TRBJ2-1,TRBV29-1,TGCAGCGCCTCGGCCACCCGGGGACAGAGGGACAATGAGCAGTTCTTC,CSASATRGQRDNEQFF
-,-,TRBJ2-7,TRBV7-9,TGTGCCAGCAGCTTAGATCAGTATCGGGTTACCTACGAGCAGTACTTC,CASSLDQYRVTYEQYF
-,-,TRBJ1-5,TRBV28,TGTGCCAGCAGAAGGGGTTCAGGCAATCAGCCCCAGCATTTT,CASRRGSGNQPQHF
-,TRBD1,TRBJ1-5,TRBV6-4,TGTGCCAGCAGTGATACTGCCAGGGGGCAGGAGCAGCCCCAGCATTTT,CASSDTARGQEQPQHF
-,TRBD1,TRBJ2-7,TRBV5-8,TGTGCCAGCAGCGTGGGGACAGTAGTCGAAGACGAGCAGTACTTC,CASSVGTVVEDEQYF
once,-,TRBJ2-3,TRBV7-2,TGTGCCAGCAGCTTTAATACAGATACGCAGTATTTT,CASSFNTDTQYF
-,TRBD2,TRBJ2-2,TRBV30,TGTGCCTGGAATGGGAGGGGAAGTGTCGGCACCGGGGAGCTGTTTTTT,CAWNGRGSVGTGELFF
-,TRBD1,TRBJ1-4,TRBV5-1,TGCGCCAGCAGCTTCGGGACAGGAGGCGAAAAACTGTTTTTT,CASSFGTGGEKLFF
-,-,TRBJ2-7,TRBV7-9,TGTGCCAGCAGCTTGAGGCCCGAGAGCACCTACGAGCAGTACTTC,CASSLRPESTYEQYF
-,TRBD1,TRBJ2-7,TRBV5-5,TGTGCCAGCAGCTTGGCCGGAGGACAGGGCGGCTACGAGCAGTACTTC,CASSLAGGQGGYEQYF
once,TRBD2,TRBJ2-3,TRBV7-2,TGTGCCAGCAGCTCCCTATGGGCGGGGGGATTAGATACGCAGTATTTT,CASSSLWAGGLDTQYF
-,TRBD2,TRBJ2-5,TRBV5-1,TGCGCCAGCAGCATGGGACTAGCGGCCGATTCTATGGCCCAGTACTTC,CASSMGLAADSMAQYF
-,TRBD2,TRBJ2-1,TRBV4-3,TGCGCCAGCAGCCAATCCATAACTAGCGGGGGGGCCAATGAGCAGTTCTTC,CASSQSITSGGANEQFF
-,-,TRBJ2-7,TRBV10-3,TGTGCCATCACTGGAAACTACTCCTACGAGCAGTACTTC,CAITGNYSYEQYF
-,-,TRBJ2-3,TRBV27,TGTGCCAGCAGTTTAAGGGTAGGGGCGCAGTATTTT,CASSLRVGAQYF
-,-,TRBJ2-3,TRBV5-1,TGCGCCAGCAGCTTGCAGGGTGCAGATACGCAGTATTTT,CASSLQGADTQYF
-,-,TRBJ2-7,TRBV7-2,TGTGCCAGCAGCTTAGCTAGATCGAGCTCCTACGAGCAGTACTTC,CASSLARSSSYEQYF
-,-,TRBJ2-5,TRBV27,TGTGCCAGCAGTTTACGAGGAACCCAGTACTTC,CASSLRGTQYF
-,TRBD1,TRBJ1-4,TRBV5-1,TGCGCCAGCAGCCCGACAGGGCCAAATGAAAAACTGTTTTTT,CASSPTGPNEKLFF
-,-,TRBJ2-7,TRBV11-2,TGTGCCAGCAGCTTTGGTACAACCTACGAGCAGTACTTC,CASSFGTTYEQYF
-,-,TRBJ2-3,TRBV9,TGTGCCAGCAGCCCCCGGAGGGCCGCAGATACGCAGTATTTT,CASSPRRAADTQYF
once,TRBD1,TRBJ2-1,TRBV7-6,TGTGCCAGCAGCTTAGGGGCGGTGGACAGGGGTTTGGATGAGCAGTTCTTC,CASSLGAVDRGLDEQFF
few,-,TRBJ1-2,TRBV7-2,TGTGCCAGCAGCTCCTTCAGGGGCCCTAGCTATGGCTACACCTTC,CASSSFRGPSYGYTF
-,TRBD1,TRBJ1-2,TRBV4-1,TGCGCCAGCAGCCAAGATGGGACAGGGGGGTGGAACTATGGCTACACCTTC,CASSQDGTGGWNYGYTF
-,-,TRBJ1-5,TRBV19,TGTGCCAGTAGGGACAGCGTCTATAGCAATCAGCCCCAGCATTTT,CASRDSVYSNQPQHF
once,-,TRBJ1-2,TRBV4-3,TGCGCCAGCAGCCAAGATTCCGGGAGTCTTATCACCTTC,CASSQDSGSLITF
-,-,TRBJ2-3,TRBV25-1,TGTGCCAGCAGTTACTCAGGGGCCTCAGATACGCAGTATTTT,CASSYSGASDTQYF
-,-,TRBJ2-3,TRBV5-1,TGCGCCAGCAGCTTGGGACTAGGGTACACAGATACGCAGTATTTT,CASSLGLGYTDTQYF
-,-,TRBJ2-7,TRBV5-8,TGTGCCAGCAGCCCGACGGGACATTCCTACGAGCAGTACTTC,CASSPTGHSYEQYF
-,TRBD1,TRBJ1-4,TRBV2,TGTGCCAGCAGTGCAGGGGGCACAACTAATGAAAAACTGTTTTTT,CASSAGGTTNEKLFF
once,TRBD2,TRBJ2-1,TRBV4-2,TGTGCCAGCAGCCAAGGGACTAGCGGGGGGGCAGATGAGCAGTTCTTC,CASSQGTSGGADEQFF
-,-,TRBJ1-2,TRBV4-2,TGTGCCAGCAGCCAAGATCAGGAAGCCCTCTATGGCTACACCTTC,CASSQDQEALYGYTF
-,-,TRBJ1-1,TRBV2,TGTGCCAGCAGTGACGGGACACCTGAAGCTTTCTTT,CASSDGTPEAFF
-,TRBD2,TRBJ2-3,TRBV6-1,TGTGCCAGCAGTGCGAGACTAGCGGGGGTTACAGATACGCAGTATTTT,CASSARLAGVTDTQYF
-,-,TRBJ2-3,TRBV6-1,TGTGCCAGCAGTGACAGGTCTAGCACAGATACGCAGTATTTT,CASSDRSSTDTQYF
-,-,TRBJ2-1,TRBV28,TGTGCCAGCAGTTTATACGCTTCAGGGAGGATCGAGCAGTTCTTC,CASSLYASGRIEQFF
-,TRBD1,TRBJ2-1,TRBV28,TGTGCCACCAGTTACGGGACAGAAAATTACAATGAGCAGTTCTTC,CATSYGTENYNEQFF
-,-,TRBJ2-3,TRBV28,TGTGCCATCTCGACACCTAGCACAGATACGCAGTATTTT,CAISTPSTDTQYF
-,TRBD2,TRBJ2-1,TRBV27,TGTGCCAGCAGCCCCCCGGCGGGAGGGCGCTACAATGAGCAGTTCTTC,CASSPPAGGRYNEQFF
-,TRBD2,TRBJ2-2,TRBV7-9,TGTGCCAGCAGCAACCAGCGGGAGGGCCACACCGGGGAGCTGTTTTTT,CASSNQREGHTGELFF
-,TRBD1,TRBJ2-7,TRBV28,TGTGCCAGCAGGCTTTACACGAGGGGGCCCGAGCAGTACTTC,CASRLYTRGPEQYF